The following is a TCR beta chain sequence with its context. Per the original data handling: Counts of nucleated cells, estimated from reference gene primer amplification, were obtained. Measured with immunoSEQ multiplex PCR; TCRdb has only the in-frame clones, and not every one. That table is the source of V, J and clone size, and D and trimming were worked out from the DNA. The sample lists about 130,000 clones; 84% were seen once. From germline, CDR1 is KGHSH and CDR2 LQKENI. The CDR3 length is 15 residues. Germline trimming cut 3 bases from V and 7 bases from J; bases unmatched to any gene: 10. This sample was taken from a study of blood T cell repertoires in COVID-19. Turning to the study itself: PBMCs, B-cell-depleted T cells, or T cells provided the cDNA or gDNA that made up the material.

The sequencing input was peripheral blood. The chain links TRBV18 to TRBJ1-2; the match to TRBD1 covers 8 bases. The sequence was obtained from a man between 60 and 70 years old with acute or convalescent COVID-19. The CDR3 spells CASSPTDRARSGYTF. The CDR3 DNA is TGTGCCAGCTCACCCACGGACAGGGCCCGCTCTGGCTACACCTTC.